This T cell receptor (beta chain) was captured by sequencing in a study of neurological immune-mediated disorders. At least ten counts were recorded for this clonotype. CD4+ or CD8+ T cells at a count of roughly 1 million served as input for the sorted libraries. Germline V gene lookup returns CDR1 ENHRY and CDR2 SYGVKD. V lost 0 bases and J lost 8, with 17 bases in between. The CDR3 is made up of 16 amino acids. TCRdb reanalysed the 5' RACE reads using MiXCR and keeps one entry per CDR3 protein. There are around 38,000 distinct CDR3 sequences in the sample; around 13% occur only once, and around 3.3% lies in the top ten.

The TCR was taken from a woman aged 55-69 years with HTLV-1-associated myelopathy (HAM/TSP). The sample comprised CD4+ T cells from blood. The chain has TRBV10-3 and TRBJ1-5; D is undetermined. CDR3 DNA sequence: TGTGCCATCAGTGAGTCGATGACACCCCCTTGGGAGCCCCAGCATTTT. This sequence encodes CAISESMTPPWEPQHF.